This T cell receptor (beta chain) came from a study of Ad26.COV2.S vaccination and SARS-CoV-2 variants. Overall study: The donor participated in the COV1001 trial, in its Ad26.COV2.S arm. Findings and limits, study-wide: Possibly, TCR breadth and depth analyses underestimated total T cell responses. Similar non-spike TCR breadth was seen in vaccine and placebo recipients.

Germline CDR1 reads WSHSY; CDR2 reads SAAADI. Trimming removed 9 bases at V and 1 base at J, with 2 bases between. The CDR3 covers 10 residues. Clones were sequenced by immunoSEQ multiplex PCR, and TCRdb holds only the in-frame ones, with some missing. This table has approximately 340,000 clones, about 85% appearing once. Stated treatment: over 15 received Ad26.COV2.S at low or high dose, single or two shots; roughly five received placebo; per-sample allocation not given. Collection of samples fell on day 63 after the first vaccine or placebo injection. With regard to this clone: Its specificity is unknown.

The rearrangement uses TRBV10-2 and TRBJ2-3; no clear D gene. This TCR came from a person between 18 and 65 years old who received the Ad26.COV2.S COVID-19 vaccine or a placebo. The input for sequencing was peripheral blood, taken in a trial of Ad26.COV2.S vaccine versus placebo. CDR3 region: CARRTDTQYF. The CDR3 bases are TGCGCCAGACGCACAGATACGCAGTATTTT.